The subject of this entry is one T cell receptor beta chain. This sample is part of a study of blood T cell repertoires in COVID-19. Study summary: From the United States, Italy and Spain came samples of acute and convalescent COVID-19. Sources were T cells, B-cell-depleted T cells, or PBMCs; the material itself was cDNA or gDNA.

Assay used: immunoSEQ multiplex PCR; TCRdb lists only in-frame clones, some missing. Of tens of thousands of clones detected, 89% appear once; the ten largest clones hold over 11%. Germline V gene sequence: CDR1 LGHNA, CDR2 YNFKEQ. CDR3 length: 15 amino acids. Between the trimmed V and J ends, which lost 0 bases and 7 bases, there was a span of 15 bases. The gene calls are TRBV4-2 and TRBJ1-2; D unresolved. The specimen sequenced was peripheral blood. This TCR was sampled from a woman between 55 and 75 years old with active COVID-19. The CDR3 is CASSQDLGDRAGYTF. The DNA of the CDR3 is TGTGCCAGCAGCCAAGATCTCGGGGATAGGGCTGGCTACACCTTC.